This T cell receptor beta chain was captured in a study of cytomegalovirus exposure and HLA in healthy donors. Study conclusions and caveats: There were some V segments, including TRBV6-2 and TRBV6-3, excluded as indistinguishable. After further analysis at a later stage, 16,951 TCR beta sequences were associated with HLA alleles at 0.05 false discovery rate. Cytomegalovirus-associated status was assigned to some 160 TCR beta chains.

60 Vbeta and 13 Jbeta primers were used in PCR. Original processing methods: Later reanalysis found around 80 million unique TCR beta chains, about 11 million of them shared. TCRdb's copy holds only in-frame clones and misses some; the assay was immunoSEQ multiplex PCR. The D gene and trimming were derived from the DNA, and the V and J assignments and clone size from that table. The table lists over 100,000 clones, roughly 80% of them singletons. This CDR3 region has 14 residues. V lost 2 bases to trimming and J lost 0 bases, with 6 bases between them. Germline CDR1 SNHLY, CDR2 FYNNEI. For this clone: Its cognate antigen is unknown.

Sequences were obtained from PBMCs. This TCR derives from a female donor in good health and CMV-seronegative. This chain connects TRBV2 to TRBJ2-3; D is uncertain. The CDR3 coding sequence is TGTGCCAGCAGTGAAACGCGGAGCACAGATACGCAGTATTTT. Amino acids: CASSETRSTDTQYF.